What follows are 27 T cell receptor beta chains derived from one specimen sequenced in a study of long-term antiretroviral therapy in people with HIV. The immunoSEQ assay was v3.0, run at survey level. Assay: immunoSEQ multiplex PCR; the TCRdb copy retains only in-frame clones and omits some. The data hold about 40,000 clones, with roughly four fifths observed a single time. The sample here was unsorted PBMCs, taken 1 year after starting antiretroviral therapy. Every receptor here comes from a man aged 18-30 years with HIV.

V is TRBV12-5 and J is TRBJ2-7, with 12 bases matching TRBD2. The CDR3 is 17 residues long. Trimming at V came to 2 bases and at J to 1 base, leaving 6 bases not matched to a gene. Germline assignment: CDR1 LGHNT and CDR2 FRNRAP. CDR3 protein: CASGLRLAGVVSYEQYF. The CDR3 region has the DNA TGTGCTAGTGGTTTGCGACTAGCGGGAGTCGTGTCCTACGAGCAGTACTTC.

V and J are TRBV4-1 and TRBJ2-3; D perhaps matches TRBD1 (6 bases). CDR3 length: 13 amino acids. The germline V gene encodes CDR1 MGHRA and CDR2 YSYEKL. V lost 5 bases, J lost 8 bases, and 14 bases lay in between. The DNA of the CDR3 is TGCGCCAGCAGCTCCCGGGACACTGCTACGCAGTATTTT. This encodes CASSSRDTATQYF.

The V gene is TRBV27, the J gene TRBJ2-7; 7 bases match TRBD1. The CDR3 has 17 amino acids. Germline V gene data show CDR1 as MNHEY and CDR2 as SMNVEV (reference sequence). V lost 3 bases and J lost 3; bases outside the gene matches: 14. Written as DNA, the CDR3 is TGTGCCAGCAGTTTTCTGTCGCGCACAGGGGTTTTCTACGAGCAGTACTTC. It is translated as CASSFLSRTGVFYEQYF.

This clone was picked up a small number of times. V is TRBV6-5 and J is TRBJ1-5; D is possibly TRBD1 (5 bases). The germline V gene encodes CDR1 MNHEY and CDR2 SVGAGI. The CDR3 is made up of 14 amino acids. Trimming pared 6 bases from V and 4 bases from J, leaving 13 bases between. CDR3 sequence: CASSQQDPNQPQHF. The CDR3 DNA follows: TGTGCCAGCAGCCAACAGGACCCAAATCAGCCCCAGCATTTT.

This clone appeared a few times. CDR3 DNA: TGTGCCAGCAGCCTAGATTTGGGGAAAGGTGAAGCTTTCTTT. Amino acids: CASSLDLGKGEAFF. The chain recombines TRBV5-4 with TRBJ1-1; D call uncertain. The CDR3 runs 14 residues. Trimming pared 4 bases from V and 7 bases from J, leaving 17 bases between. The V gene's germline CDR1 is SGHNT and CDR2 YYREEE (reference sequence).

The chain employs TRBV28 and TRBJ1-4; a weak D match, TRBD1 (6 bases). Trimming shortened V by 2 bases and J by 5 bases, and 12 bases separated the two germline ends. The germline CDR1 and CDR2 sequences are MDHEN and SYDVKM. The CDR3 sequence is 15 residues long. The CDR3 DNA is TGTGCCAGCAGTTTAGAGGGGGAGGGGAATGAAAAACTGTTTTTT. Its protein is CASSLEGEGNEKLFF.

This clone was seen a handful of times. J is TRBJ2-7 and V is TRBV19; TRBD1 is a possible D gene (6 bases). Germline V gives CDR1 LNHDA, CDR2 SQIVND (reference sequence). Trimming took 9 bases from V and 0 from J, leaving 9 bases between them. This CDR3 has 12 residues. The CDR3 protein is CASRDNSYEQYF. CDR3 DNA sequence: TGTGCCAGCCGGGACAACTCCTACGAGCAGTACTTC.

The rearrangement links TRBV6-1 to TRBJ1-1; 7 bases map to TRBD1. The CDR3 has 15 amino acids. The ends lost 6 bases at V and 1 base at J; junction bases unmatched: 8. Germline CDR1 is MNHNS and CDR2 is SASEGT. The CDR3 protein is CASSHPWTGNTEAFF. The CDR3 DNA follows: TGTGCCAGCAGCCACCCTTGGACAGGGAACACTGAAGCTTTCTTT.

The gene calls are TRBV19 and TRBJ1-5; D is uncertain. V was cut by 5 bases and J by 0 bases, with 5 bases left in between. CDR3 length equals 13 residues. Germline CDR1 LNHDA, CDR2 SQIVND (reference sequence). In DNA form, the CDR3 reads TGTGCCAGTAGTCTGAATAGCAATCAGCCCCAGCATTTT. This codes for CASSLNSNQPQHF. Full variable domain (outside the CDR3, taken from reference TRBV19 and TRBJ1-5): DGGITQSPKYLFRKEGQNVTLSCEQNLNHDAMYWYRQDPGQGLRLIYYSQIVNDFQKGDIAEGYSVSREKKESFPLTVTSAQKNPTAFYLCASSLNSNQPQHFGDGTRLSIL.

The V and J genes are TRBV11-2 and TRBJ2-7; no reliable D call. Trimming stripped 1 base from V and 6 bases from J, with 4 bases between. From germline, CDR1 is SGHAT and CDR2 FQNNGV. The CDR3 spans 11 residues. The CDR3 loop is CASSLGVEQYF. The CDR3 DNA reads TGTGCCAGCAGCTTAGGGGTCGAGCAGTACTTC.

V and J are TRBV19 and TRBJ2-1; 9 nucleotides align to TRBD1. V lost 5 bases, J lost 6 bases, and 2 bases stayed unmatched. The CDR3 has 13 amino acids. CDR1 is LNHDA, CDR2 SQIVND, per germline (reference sequence). CDR3 nucleotide sequence: TGTGCCAGTAGTGTGGACAGGGGCAATGAGCAGTTCTTC. Protein sequence: CASSVDRGNEQFF.

This clone was seen more than once but under ten times. The rearrangement uses TRBV6-5 and TRBJ1-2; no firm D call. Per the germline V gene, CDR1 is MNHEY and CDR2 is SVGAGI. The ends were cut back, 0 bases at V and 3 bases at J, with 11 bases in the middle. This CDR3 spans 15 amino acids. The CDR3 protein is CASSYSRGIDYGYTF. Here the CDR3 DNA reads TGTGCCAGCAGTTACTCGAGAGGGATCGACTATGGCTACACCTTC.

The genes are TRBV11-2 and TRBJ2-4, with 8 bases fitting TRBD2. The V segment lost 5 bases and the J segment 8 bases; nucleotides outside the gene matches: 17. The germline CDR1 and CDR2 sequences are SGHAT and FQNNGV. The CDR3 spans 17 residues. CDR3 protein: CASSHRLMGLDRHIQYF. The DNA for the CDR3 is TGTGCCAGCAGCCACCGACTAATGGGACTAGATAGACACATTCAGTACTTC.

This clone is large. The V gene is TRBV2, the J gene TRBJ1-2, with D perhaps matching TRBD1 (5 bases). The CDR3 covers 13 residues. Looked up from germline, CDR1 is SNHLY and CDR2 is FYNNEI. V lost 7 bases and J lost 2, with 11 bases in between. In DNA, the CDR3 is TGTGCCAGCACCGGGCAGGGCAACTATGGCTACACCTTC. This translates into CASTGQGNYGYTF.

V and J are TRBV27 and TRBJ2-5; the match to TRBD2 covers 8 bases. The trim removed 6 bases at V and 5 bases at J, leaving 11 bases unmatched. The CDR3 totals 15 residues. Germline lookup yields CDR1 MNHEY and CDR2 SMNVEV (reference sequence). CDR3 DNA: TGTGCCAGCAGGCGACAAAGCGGGAGTGGGGAGACCCAGTACTTC. Its translation is CASRRQSGSGETQYF.

The gene calls are TRBV2 and TRBJ2-7; 7 bases are a match to TRBD1. The CDR3 runs 12 residues. From germline, CDR1 is SNHLY and CDR2 FYNNEI. The ends lost 9 bases at V and 2 bases at J; junction bases unmatched: 4. The chain's CDR3 is CASTGEPYEQYF. CDR3 in DNA: TGTGCCAGTACAGGGGAACCCTACGAGCAGTACTTC.

This clone has just a few counts. This sequence joins TRBV5-1 and TRBJ1-1, with a weak D call TRBD1 (5 bases). Germline CDR1 reads SGHRS; CDR2 reads YFSETQ. This CDR3 is built from 17 residues. V gave up 3 bases and J gave up 1 base, with 19 bases separating them. CDR3 DNA sequence: TGCGCCAGCAGCTGGAGGTATTCAGGGTCCCCGAACACTGAAGCTTTCTTT. As protein: CASSWRYSGSPNTEAFF. The complete variable domain, with remaining parts taken from reference TRBV5-1 and TRBJ1-1, reads KAGVTQTPRYLIKTRGQQVTLSCSPISGHRSVSWYQQTPGQGLQFLFEYFSETQRNKGNFPGRFSGRQFSNSRSEMNVSTLELGDSALYLCASSWRYSGSPNTEAFFGQGTRLTVV.

This clone was recorded once. The chain uses TRBV15 and TRBJ1-1; D is perhaps TRBD1 (5 bases). Germline CDR1 is LNHNV and CDR2 is YYDKDF (reference sequence). Trimming took 5 bases from V and 5 from J, leaving 18 bases between them. The CDR3 covers 15 residues. The CDR3 reads CATSPSWGWGTEAFF. The CDR3 nucleotides are TGTGCCACCAGCCCCTCGTGGGGGTGGGGAACTGAAGCTTTCTTT.

The chain is built from TRBV6-1 and TRBJ2-7, with D perhaps being TRBD1 or TRBD2 (5 bases each). Germline lookup yields CDR1 MNHNS and CDR2 SASEGT. The CDR3 consists of 14 residues. V was pared by 10 bases and J by 4 bases, with 20 bases between. For the CDR3, the DNA is TGTGCCATCTACCCGGGACCGTTCTTATACGAGCAGTACTTC. Translation: CAIYPGPFLYEQYF.

The V call is TRBV29-1, the J call TRBJ2-3; 7 bases line up with TRBD1. V gave up 3 bases and J gave up 6 bases; unmatched junction bases: 9. The germline V gene encodes CDR1 SQVTM and CDR2 ANQGSEA. There are 14 residues in the CDR3. In nucleotides, the CDR3 is TGCAGCGTTGACAGGGGGTCGTCGTTTGATACGCAGTATTTT. Its protein is CSVDRGSSFDTQYF.

V is TRBV12-5 and J is TRBJ1-1; TRBD1 might be the D (5 bases). Trimming stripped 3 bases from V and 8 bases from J, with 10 bases between. The CDR3 totals 12 residues. Germline-derived CDR1 and CDR2 are LGHNT and FRNRAP. The CDR3 coding sequence is TGTGCTAGTGGTTTTGGCTCAGGGGAAGCTTTCTTT. Encoded protein: CASGFGSGEAFF.

The V call is TRBV7-6, the J call TRBJ2-1; D remains ambiguous. V was clipped by 1 base and J by 0 bases, with 10 bases between them. The CDR3 consists of 16 residues. CDR1 SGHVS and CDR2 FNYEAQ come from the germline V gene. As DNA, the CDR3 is TGTGCCAGCAGCTTAGTAATGAAGAGCTCCTACAATGAGCAGTTCTTC. Its translation is CASSLVMKSSYNEQFF. Using reference TRBV7-6 and TRBJ2-1 for the parts outside the CDR3, the full variable domain is GAGVSQSPRYKVTKRGQDVALRCDPISGHVSLYWYRQALGQGPEFLTYFNYEAQQDKSGLPNDRFSAERPEGSISTLTIQRTEQRDSAMYRCASSLVMKSSYNEQFFGPGTRLTVL.

V is TRBV7-6 and J is TRBJ2-7; weak D call: TRBD2 (6 bases). V was trimmed by 3 bases and J by 3 bases, leaving 15 bases between them. CDR1 SGHVS and CDR2 FNYEAQ come from the germline V gene. The CDR3 is 15 residues long. The CDR3 loop is CASSFTEGGFYEQYF. The CDR3 region has the DNA TGTGCCAGCAGCTTTACTGAGGGAGGCTTCTACGAGCAGTACTTC.

This chain uses TRBV2 with TRBJ1-1; D may be TRBD1 (6 bases). Per the germline V gene, CDR1 is SNHLY and CDR2 is FYNNEI. The V and J ends lost 7 bases and 5 bases respectively, with 14 bases between them. The CDR3 consists of 13 residues. CDR3 DNA sequence: TGTGCCAGCAAGTACAGGGAAGAAACTGAAGCTTTCTTT. Amino acids: CASKYREETEAFF.

V is TRBV18 and J is TRBJ2-7; 7 bases map to TRBD1. V was pared by 3 bases and J by 1 base, with 6 bases of the junction left unmatched. The germline CDR1 and CDR2 sequences are KGHSH and LQKENI. The CDR3 runs to 15 residues. DNA of the CDR3: TGTGCCAGCTCACCTTCCGGGACAGCATCCTACGAGCAGTACTTC. As protein: CASSPSGTASYEQYF.

CDR3 sequence reads: CASSPRDRGFEQYF. In DNA form, the CDR3 reads TGTGCCAGCAGCCCCCGGGACAGGGGATTCGAGCAGTACTTC. This chain joins TRBV7-9 and TRBJ2-7; 10 bases fit TRBD1. Germline loops: CDR1 SEHNR, CDR2 FQNEAQ (reference sequence). CDR3 size: 14 residues. V shed 5 bases and J 6 bases; nucleotides not matched to a gene: 7.

This sequence joins TRBV7-9 and TRBJ2-5; the D gene is possibly TRBD1 (5 bases). The CDR3 consists of 14 residues. Germline V gives CDR1 SEHNR, CDR2 FQNEAQ (reference sequence). V was pared by 3 bases and J by 2 bases, with 10 bases between. The CDR3 DNA reads as TGTGCCAGCAGCTTCAAGGGGTTTCAAGAGACCCAGTACTTC. Its translation is CASSFKGFQETQYF.